The clone carrying this TCR beta chain was recorded only once. Its matching antigen is unknown. Clones were sequenced by immunoSEQ multiplex PCR, and TCRdb holds only the in-frame ones, with some missing. The table lists some 85,000 clones, 87% of them singletons. This sample is part of a study of T cell responses to AZD1222 COVID-19 vaccine. Study-level results: In all cases, repertoires were sampled only after the peak T cell response. Spike-wide vaccine-associated CD4 TCRs dominated at 160-218 and 743-854. The donors showed a predominance of white British ancestry and of females, with possible underestimation of clonal diversity. Spike-specific TCR breadth and depth rose after two AZD1222 doses.

The CDR3 is 17 residues long. The source was peripheral blood, collected on day 0 of AZD1222 vaccination. This clonotype was sampled from an adult in good health. The gene calls are TRBV21-1 and TRBJ1-3; TRBD1, as called in the table, went unchecked against the DNA. TRBV21-1 is assigned pseudogene status. CDR3 coding DNA: TGTGCCAGCAGCAAAGAGAATAAGGGGATCTCTGGAAACACCATATATTTT. As protein: CASSKENKGISGNTIYF.